This T cell receptor (beta chain) was sequenced during a study of brain T cells in children with intractable seizures. Findings and limits, study-wide: Only CDR3 sequence similarity suggested viral specificity, without known HCMV serostatus. Pre-surgery blood may have been undersampled, hiding some clones.

In the case of this clone: Its antigen is unidentified.

Indicated time point: blood from clinic visit 5 months post-surgery; TSC patient then seizure free. Surgery cases with the highest brain T cell transcript signatures were chosen for sequencing. Before surgery, patients took at least one anti-epileptic drug. The ends lost 4 bases at V and 3 bases at J; junction bases unmatched: 4. CDR1 MNHEY and CDR2 SMNVEV come from the germline V gene (reference sequence). This CDR3 is built from 15 residues. Libraries were prepared by immunoSEQ multiplex PCR; TCRdb keeps only in-frame clonotypes and omits some of them. The table records 300,000 to 400,000 clones, approximately 93% of them present only once.

The chain has TRBV27 and TRBJ2-1; 9 positions agree with TRBD2. This sequence was found in a boy under two years old with tuberous sclerosis and intractable seizures. This sample comprised peripheral blood, obtained less than 6 months after surgery. CDR3 DNA: TGTGCCAGCAGTTCCCTAGCGGGATTCTACAATGAGCAGTTCTTC. This codes for CASSSLAGFYNEQFF.